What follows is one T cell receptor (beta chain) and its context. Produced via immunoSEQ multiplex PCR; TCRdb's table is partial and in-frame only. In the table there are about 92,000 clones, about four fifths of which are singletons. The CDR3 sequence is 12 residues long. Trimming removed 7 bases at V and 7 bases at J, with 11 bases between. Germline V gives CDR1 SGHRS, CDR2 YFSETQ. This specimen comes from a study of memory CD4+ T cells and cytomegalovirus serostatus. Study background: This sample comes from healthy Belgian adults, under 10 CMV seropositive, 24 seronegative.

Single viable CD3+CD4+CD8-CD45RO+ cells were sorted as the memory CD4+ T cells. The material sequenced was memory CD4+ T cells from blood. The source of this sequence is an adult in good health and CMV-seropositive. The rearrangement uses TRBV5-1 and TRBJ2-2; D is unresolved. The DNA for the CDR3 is TGCGCCAGCCGTAAGAGTTTCGGGGAGCTGTTTTTT. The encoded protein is CASRKSFGELFF.